This TCR beta chain was sequenced during a study of T-cell reconstitution after alpha-beta-depleted transplantation in children. This clonotype occurred a few times. What it binds is unknown. The TCRbeta library incorporated unique molecular identifiers. One entry per CDR3 protein, called by TCRdb with MiXCR from the PCR reads. The repertoire holds approximately 520,000 distinct CDR3 sequences, with about an eighth as singletons. Study-level points and caveats: Alpha-beta T cells present about two months after transplant were reported to originate from several hundred expanded graft clones. In some patients, recipient T cells and intrathymic progenitors surviving conditioning explained high day-60 diversity. After one year, T-cell counts and TCRbeta diversity mostly came from new T cells.

This CDR3 spans 14 amino acids. CDR1 and CDR2 from the germline V gene are LNHNV and YYDKDF (reference sequence). V was pared by 1 base and J by 4 bases, with 9 bases between. This receptor was taken from a female patient aged 2-10 years who had a stem cell transplant for aplastic anemia, so the T cells may come from the graft donor. The input for sequencing was PBMCs, mostly from graft donor cells, taken 180 days after TCRalphabeta/CD19-depleted stem cell transplant. The chain employs TRBV15 and TRBJ2-3; D remains ambiguous. CDR3 nucleotides: TGTGCCACCAGCAGAGCCGGTAGTGCAGATACGCAGTATTTT. Encoded protein: CATSRAGSADTQYF.